What follows are 21 T cell receptor beta chains derived from one specimen sequenced in a study of shared T cell receptors in the human thymus. Sequencing was performed with immunoSEQ multiplex PCR; in TCRdb, only in-frame clones are kept and a portion is missing. The top ten clones hold roughly 0.0086% of a sample with hundreds of thousands of clones, 80% to 90% of them seen once. This same sample was also taken into another study, of human thymus T cells.

The sequenced material came from thymocytes. The receptors shown here come from a boy less than two years old with a congenital heart defect.

The J gene is TRBJ1-2, the V gene TRBV4-2, with TRBD1 identical over 9 bases. From germline, CDR1 is LGHNA and CDR2 YNFKEQ. The CDR3 length is 17 residues. J lost 5 bases, V lost 4 bases, and 14 bases had no gene match. CDR3 sequence: CASSPEGGTGYPYGYTF. Here the CDR3 DNA reads TGTGCCAGCAGCCCTGAGGGCGGGACAGGGTACCCTTATGGCTACACCTTC.

The chain links TRBV6-5 to TRBJ1-2; perhaps TRBD1 as D (6 bases). The germline V gene encodes CDR1 MNHEY and CDR2 SVGAGI. The CDR3 covers 14 residues. V lost 5 bases, J lost 8 bases, and 18 bases lay in between. The CDR3 loop is CASSQGRGLEGYTF. The CDR3 nucleotides read TGTGCCAGCAGTCAGGGCAGGGGACTAGAAGGCTACACCTTC.

The V and J genes are TRBV2 and TRBJ1-5, with D hard to call. This CDR3 is 15 amino acids long. Germline CDR1 SNHLY, CDR2 FYNNEI. Trimming cost V 0 bases and J 3 bases, with 9 bases left between them. The CDR3 loop is CASSEAASFNQPQHF. CDR3 coding DNA: TGTGCCAGCAGTGAAGCCGCCAGTTTCAATCAGCCCCAGCATTTT.

The rearrangement uses TRBV4-3 and TRBJ2-2, with D perhaps matching TRBD1 (5 bases). This CDR3 is built from 18 residues. Germline V gene sequence: CDR1 LGHNA, CDR2 YSLEER. V shed 1 base and J shed 6 bases, with 21 bases lying between them. This CDR3 reads CASSQGPRLRVGSGELFF. DNA of the CDR3: TGCGCCAGCAGCCAAGGCCCCAGGCTCAGGGTTGGGTCCGGGGAGCTGTTTTTT.

The genes are TRBV15 and TRBJ1-3; 7 nucleotides match TRBD1. V dropped 7 bases and J dropped 0; count of bases not matched to a gene: 6. CDR3 size: 15 residues. CDR1 is LNHNV and CDR2 is YYDKDF in the germline V gene (reference sequence). This chain's CDR3 is CATNRDSRSGNTIYF. The DNA of the CDR3 is TGTGCCACCAACCGGGACAGTCGCTCTGGAAACACCATATATTTT.

The CDR3 DNA is TGTGCCAGCAGCCCAGGATGGGGGGGACACGGGCGGTCCTACAATGAGCAGTTCTTC. Its protein is CASSPGWGGHGRSYNEQFF. The V gene is TRBV7-3, the J gene TRBJ2-1; the D gene is possibly TRBD2 (7 bases). Deletions cut 5 bases from V and 1 base from J, with 24 bases between. The germline gives CDR1 SGHTA, CDR2 FQGTGA. The CDR3 totals 19 residues. The whole variable domain, filled in from reference TRBV7-3 and TRBJ2-1, reads GAGVSQTPSNKVTEKGKYVELRCDPISGHTALYWYRQSLGQGPEFLIYFQGTGAADDSGLPNDRFFAVRPEGSVSTLKIQRTERGDSAVYLCASSPGWGGHGRSYNEQFFGPGTRLTVL.

The chain has TRBV7-3 and TRBJ2-6; D remains unclear. This CDR3 is 17 amino acids long. CDR1 is SGHTA and CDR2 is FQGTGA in the germline V gene. Trimming removed 2 bases at V and 3 bases at J, with 14 bases between. The CDR3, as DNA: TGTGCCAGCAGCTTATCTCAGAGGCGAAATGGGGCCAACGTCCTGACTTTC. Its protein is CASSLSQRRNGANVLTF.

V usage is TRBV5-1 and J usage is TRBJ2-2; D gene uncertain. CDR3 size: 15 residues. Germline CDR1 reads SGHRS; CDR2 reads YFSETQ. V was cut by 0 bases and J by 4 bases, with 10 bases left in between. The CDR3 region has the DNA TGCGCCAGCAGCTTGGTGGTAGTCTCCACCGGGGAGCTGTTTTTT. Its translation is CASSLVVVSTGELFF.

V usage is TRBV5-6 and J usage is TRBJ1-1; D unclear. V was trimmed by 4 bases and J by 8 bases, leaving 12 bases between them. This CDR3 has 12 residues. Germline V lookup: CDR1 SGHDT, CDR2 YYEEEE. CDR3 sequence reads: CASSLDHEEAFF. DNA of the CDR3: TGTGCCAGCAGCCTAGACCATGAGGAAGCTTTCTTT.

The J gene is TRBJ1-1, the V gene TRBV7-9, with D possibly matching TRBD1 (6 bases). Germline V lookup: CDR1 SEHNR, CDR2 FQNEAQ (reference sequence). This CDR3 is built from 15 residues. The V and J ends lost 5 bases and 4 bases respectively, with 17 bases between them. CDR3 residues: CASSHGQGYLTEAFF. The CDR3 nucleotides are TGTGCCAGCAGCCACGGGCAGGGGTATCTCACTGAAGCTTTCTTT.

This clone was counted a few times. J is TRBJ1-3 and V is TRBV19; no firm D call. Germline-derived CDR1 and CDR2 are LNHDA and SQIVND (reference sequence). V lost 4 bases and J 0 bases, leaving 13 bases between the germline ends. This CDR3 comprises 16 residues. The CDR3 sequence: CASSTPPGSSGNTIYF. The DNA for the CDR3 is TGTGCCAGTAGTACCCCGCCGGGGAGCTCTGGAAACACCATATATTTT.

This sequence joins TRBV19 and TRBJ2-7, with 7 positions matching TRBD2. The germline V gene encodes CDR1 LNHDA and CDR2 SQIVND (reference sequence). J was trimmed by 10 bases and V by 6 bases; bases with no gene match: 9. This CDR3 spans 12 amino acids. The CDR3 DNA is TGTGCCAGTAGGTCGCGGGAGAGAAAACAGTACTTC. Its protein product is CASRSRERKQYF.

The gene calls are TRBV28 and TRBJ1-2; 8 bases are a match to TRBD1. This CDR3 is 14 amino acids long. With V trimmed by 2 bases and J by 6 bases, 5 bases remained unmatched. Germline V gives CDR1 MDHEN, CDR2 SYDVKM. The DNA of the CDR3 is TGTGCCAGCAGTTTACTAGGACAGGGAGATGGCTACACCTTC. Amino acids: CASSLLGQGDGYTF.

The CDR3, as DNA: TGTGCCAGCAGTCCAGTACCAGCCAGGGGGGAAGCTTTCTTT. Protein product: CASSPVPARGEAFF. The rearrangement joins TRBV14 to TRBJ1-1; TRBD1 aligns across 7 bases. The V gene end was trimmed by 6 bases and the J gene end by 8 bases; junction bases not matched to a gene: 12. Germline V gene sequence: CDR1 SGHDN, CDR2 FVKESK. The length of the CDR3 is 14 residues.

The chain is built from TRBV12-5 and TRBJ1-5; D remains ambiguous. V was cut by 9 bases and J by 3 bases, with 18 bases left in between. This CDR3 region has 15 residues. The V gene's germline CDR1 is LGHNT and CDR2 FRNRAP. The CDR3 here is CASESDTLLNQPQHF. The CDR3 coding sequence is TGTGCTAGCGAATCCGACACTCTCCTCAATCAGCCCCAGCATTTT.

This rearrangement joins TRBV5-4 to TRBJ1-1, with 7 bases fitting TRBD1. The CDR3 is 16 amino acids. The V and J ends lost 0 bases and 2 bases, in that order; junction bases with no gene match: 7. In germline, CDR1 is SGHNT, CDR2 YYREEE (reference sequence). The CDR3 loop reads CASSLEIRGINTEAFF. The CDR3 region has the DNA TGTGCCAGCAGCTTGGAGATCAGGGGGATTAACACTGAAGCTTTCTTT.

The chain couples TRBV6-1 to TRBJ2-7; 9 nucleotides align to TRBD1. In germline, CDR1 is MNHNS, CDR2 SASEGT. The length of the CDR3 is 15 residues. The trim removed 2 bases at V and 1 base at J, leaving 3 bases unmatched. This CDR3 is CASSEPGQGSYEQYF. The CDR3 region has the DNA TGTGCCAGCAGTGAACCGGGACAGGGTTCCTACGAGCAGTACTTC.

This clone came up a few times. The CDR3 nucleotides are TGTGCCAGTCGGTGGGGCATACAACAACTCTACGAGCAGTACTTC. Amino acid sequence: CASRWGIQQLYEQYF. The chain employs TRBV19 and TRBJ2-7, with a tentative D call TRBD1 (5 bases). The V gene's germline CDR1 is LNHDA and CDR2 SQIVND (reference sequence). Trimming pared 8 bases from V and 3 bases from J, leaving 20 bases between. This CDR3 comprises 15 residues.

The chain links TRBV15 to TRBJ2-7, with 11 bases fitting TRBD1. The CDR3 length is 16 residues. The V and J ends lost 1 base and 6 bases, in that order; junction bases with no gene match: 8. CDR1 and CDR2 (germline): LNHNV, YYDKDF (reference sequence). In DNA, the CDR3 is TGTGCCACCAGCAGAGGCAGGACAGGGGGCTTCCGCGAGCAGTACTTC. Translation: CATSRGRTGGFREQYF.

The chain carries TRBV5-1 and TRBJ2-5, with 7 bases lining up with TRBD1. The CDR3 is made up of 13 amino acids. Trimming cost V 7 bases and J 4 bases; bases outside gene matches: 7. In germline, CDR1 is SGHRS, CDR2 YFSETQ. CDR3 nucleotides: TGCGCCAGCTCAAGGGACAGAGGAGAGACCCAGTACTTC. Its protein is CASSRDRGETQYF.

The gene calls are TRBV19 and TRBJ1-4; D not certain. There are 14 residues in the CDR3. Between the trimmed V and J ends, which lost 3 bases and 3 bases, there was a span of 8 bases. Germline-derived CDR1 and CDR2 are LNHDA and SQIVND (reference sequence). The DNA for the CDR3 is TGTGCCAGTAGTATGGGCAGAGCTAATGAAAAACTGTTTTTT. Amino acid sequence: CASSMGRANEKLFF.